Listed here are 20 T cell receptor beta chains from one sample, sequenced in a study of Ad26.COV2.S vaccination and SARS-CoV-2 variants. Treatment of the sample: around 19 received Ad26.COV2.S at low or high dose, single or two shots; about 5 received placebo; per-sample allocation not given. Specimens were obtained on day 63 following the first vaccine or placebo injection. TCRdb's table, derived via immunoSEQ multiplex PCR, lists solely in-frame clones and lacks some. This sample has fewer than 500,000 clones, with 89% found just once. The sequencing used peripheral blood, collected in a trial of Ad26.COV2.S vaccine versus placebo. These receptors were collected from a person between 18 and 60 years old who received the Ad26.COV2.S COVID-19 vaccine or a placebo.

The chain combines TRBV29-1 with TRBJ1-3, with a weak D call TRBD1 (5 bases). CDR1 and CDR2 (germline): SQVTM, ANQGSEA. The CDR3 has 14 amino acids. V was cut by 3 bases and J by 7 bases, with 16 bases left in between. DNA for the CDR3: TGCAGCGTTGATGGGGGAAATAGCCGGAACACCATATATTTT. It translates to CSVDGGNSRNTIYF.

This sequence joins TRBV2 and TRBJ1-4; the D is unclear. CDR1 and CDR2 from the germline V gene are SNHLY and FYNNEI. The CDR3 consists of 13 residues. The V end lost 7 bases, the J end lost 5 bases, and 11 bases lay between the germline ends. This CDR3 reads CASKAIKNEKLFF. DNA of the CDR3: TGTGCCAGCAAGGCCATCAAAAATGAAAAACTGTTTTTT. Complete variable domain (other parts from reference TRBV2 and TRBJ1-4): EPEVTQTPSHQVTQMGQEVILRCVPISNHLYFYWYRQILGQKVEFLVSFYNNEISEKSEIFDDQFSVERPDGSNFTLKIRSTKLEDSAMYFCASKAIKNEKLFFGSGTQLSVL.

This chain joins TRBV19 and TRBJ1-5; TRBD1 is a possible D gene (5 bases). The germline gives CDR1 LNHDA, CDR2 SQIVND (reference sequence). V lost 4 bases and J 0 bases, leaving 16 bases between the germline ends. The CDR3 length is 17 residues. The CDR3 sequence: CASSRDLRRHSNQPQHF. CDR3 coding DNA: TGTGCCAGTAGTAGGGACCTAAGGCGCCATAGCAATCAGCCCCAGCATTTT.

This clone has more than one count but fewer than ten. V and J are TRBV11-2 and TRBJ1-5, with 7 bases lining up with TRBD1. V shed 4 bases, J shed 7 bases, and the junction held 13 bases outside the gene matches. CDR1 SGHAT and CDR2 FQNNGV come from the germline V gene. The CDR3 extends over 16 amino acids. The CDR3 coding sequence is TGTGCCAGCAGCTCTCACCAGGGGGAATCGAGCCAGCCCCAGCATTTT. As protein: CASSSHQGESSQPQHF.

The chain uses TRBV24-1 and TRBJ2-1, with a tentative D call TRBD1 (7 bases). Looked up from germline, CDR1 is KGHDR and CDR2 is SFDVKD. V was clipped by 1 base and J by 6 bases, with 15 bases between them. This CDR3 comprises 16 residues. The CDR3 DNA sequence: TGTGCCACCAGTGATTTCTTGCAGGGGGGTCGCAATGAGCAGTTCTTC. It encodes CATSDFLQGGRNEQFF.

This clone appeared a single time. The CDR3, as DNA: TGTGCCAGCTCACTTTTGGCTTTGGAGGAAAAACTGTTTTTT. It specifies CASSLLALEEKLFF. The chain couples TRBV18 to TRBJ1-4; D unresolved. Germline V gene data show CDR1 as KGHSH and CDR2 as LQKENI. V lost 4 bases and J 8 bases, leaving 14 bases between the germline ends. CDR3 size: 14 residues.

The V call is TRBV5-4, the J call TRBJ2-7, with 8 bases fitting TRBD1. The germline gives CDR1 SGHNT, CDR2 YYREEE (reference sequence). Germline trimming cut 5 bases from V and 0 bases from J; bases unmatched to any gene: 4. CDR3 length equals 14 residues. The CDR3 bases are TGTGCCAGCAGTCAGGACAGGGCCTCCTACGAGCAGTACGTC. Translating it yields CASSQDRASYEQYV.

J is TRBJ1-5 and V is TRBV28, with 9 nucleotides matching TRBD1. The CDR3 has 15 amino acids. The germline gives CDR1 MDHEN, CDR2 SYDVKM. V was clipped by 6 bases and J by 4 bases; unmatched bases: 7. CDR3: CASSTGGQGNQPQHF. In DNA, the CDR3 is TGTGCCAGCAGCACTGGGGGACAGGGAAATCAGCCCCAGCATTTT.

Concerning this clone: Other DNA sequences in the sample encode the same CDR3. The gene calls are TRBV6-5 and TRBJ2-3, with 9 nucleotides matching TRBD2. J was trimmed by 6 bases and V by 2 bases; bases with no gene match: 6. Per germline, CDR1 MNHEY and CDR2 SVGAGI. This CDR3 contains 15 residues. CDR3 bases: TGTGCCAGCAGTTACGTCCTAGCGGGGACTGATACGCAGTATTTT. This encodes CASSYVLAGTDTQYF.

V is TRBV7-8 and J is TRBJ1-2, with D possibly matching TRBD1 (6 bases). The CDR3 is 17 amino acids. Germline assignment: CDR1 SGHVS and CDR2 FQNEAQ. The V end lost 4 bases, the J end lost 0 bases, and 18 bases lay between the germline ends. The CDR3 protein is CASSSGQQEITNYGYTF. The CDR3 DNA is TGTGCCAGCAGCTCTGGACAGCAAGAGATTACTAACTATGGCTACACCTTC.

The chain joins TRBV3-1 (or the pseudogene TRBV3-2) to TRBJ1-4; no clear D. This CDR3 comprises 12 residues. The germline gives CDR1 LGHDT, CDR2 YNNKEL (reference sequence). V shed 1 base and J shed 8 bases, with 5 bases lying between them. This chain's CDR3 is CASSQVKEKLFF. The DNA of the CDR3 is TGTGCCAGCAGCCAAGTTAAGGAAAAACTGTTTTTT.

This sequence joins TRBV19 and TRBJ1-5, with D unclear. V lost 0 bases and J lost 6, with 15 bases in between. Germline V gene sequence: CDR1 LNHDA, CDR2 SQIVND (reference sequence). CDR3 size: 16 residues. CDR3 residues: CASSIDLGGNGQPQHF. The CDR3 DNA follows: TGTGCCAGTAGTATAGATCTGGGAGGGAATGGTCAGCCCCAGCATTTT.

The chain has TRBV5-1 and TRBJ2-7; TRBD2 matches at 7 bases. The V gene's germline CDR1 is SGHRS and CDR2 YFSETQ. The J segment lost 0 bases and the V segment lost 4 bases, leaving 13 bases of the junction unmatched. The CDR3 length is 17 residues. The DNA of the CDR3 is TGCGCCAGCAGCCCTTCCCCCCTAGCGGTTGCCTCCTACGAGCAGTACGTC. Its translation: CASSPSPLAVASYEQYV.

In its sample, this clone was seen once. The V and J genes are TRBV3-1 (or the pseudogene TRBV3-2) and TRBJ1-1; unclear D gene. CDR1 LGHDT and CDR2 YNNKEL come from the germline V gene (reference sequence). V lost 5 bases and J 0 bases, leaving 13 bases between the germline ends. The CDR3 loop spans 15 amino acids. CDR3 sequence (DNA): TGTGCCAGCAGCTCAAGGCGACGCATGAACACTGAAGCTTTCTTT. Its protein is CASSSRRRMNTEAFF.

CDR3 residues: CASRDRDSGGEKLFF. The CDR3 DNA follows: TGTGCCAGCAGGGACCGGGACAGCGGGGGTGAAAAACTGTTTTTT. The chain links TRBV28 to TRBJ1-4, with TRBD1 matching over 7 bases. Germline V gene lookup returns CDR1 MDHEN and CDR2 SYDVKM. Losses at the gene ends were 6 bases for V and 7 bases for J; bases not matched to a gene: 11. This CDR3 comprises 15 residues.

V usage is TRBV6-5 and J usage is TRBJ2-1; maybe TRBD1 (5 bases). The CDR3 consists of 15 residues. Germline lookup yields CDR1 MNHEY and CDR2 SVGAGI. V was pared by 6 bases and J by 6 bases, with 18 bases between. The CDR3 region has the DNA TGTGCCAGCAGGTCCTCGGCGGCAGGGCCCAATGAGCAGTTCTTC. It codes for CASRSSAAGPNEQFF.

The V and J genes are TRBV28 and TRBJ1-6; 7 nucleotides match TRBD1. The V gene's germline CDR1 is MDHEN and CDR2 SYDVKM. The length of the CDR3 is 12 residues. J was trimmed by 18 bases and V by 6 bases; bases with no gene match: 11. The CDR3 protein is CASSQTGTSPHF. CDR3 sequence (DNA): TGTGCCAGCAGCCAGACAGGGACCAGCCCCCACTTT. Supplemented by reference TRBV28 and TRBJ1-6, the full variable domain reads DVKVTQSSRYLVKRTGEKVFLECVQDMDHENMFWYRQDPGLGLRLIYFSYDVKMKEKGDIPEGYSVSREKKERFSLILESASTNQTSMYLCASSQTGTSPHFGNGTRLTVT.

The chain recombines TRBV13 with TRBJ2-3, with 10 bases matching TRBD1. From germline, CDR1 is PRHDT and CDR2 FYEKMQ (reference sequence). The CDR3 runs 14 residues. V lost 8 bases, J lost 3 bases, and 5 bases stayed unmatched. The CDR3 reads CASSRTGGTDTQYF. The CDR3 coding sequence is TGTGCCAGCTCCCGGACAGGGGGAACAGATACGCAGTATTTT.

This sequence joins TRBV10-3 and TRBJ1-1, with 7 bases that match TRBD1. Per the germline V gene, CDR1 is ENHRY and CDR2 is SYGVKD. V dropped 8 bases and J dropped 4; count of bases not matched to a gene: 4. This CDR3 comprises 12 residues. The DNA for the CDR3 is TGTGCCATCGCGGGGACAGCCACTGAAGCTTTCTTT. As protein: CAIAGTATEAFF.

Many counts were recorded for this clone. The rearrangement uses TRBV2 and TRBJ1-1; 8 bases fit TRBD1. This CDR3 comprises 16 residues. In germline, CDR1 is SNHLY, CDR2 FYNNEI. V lost 2 bases and J lost 0; bases outside the gene matches: 5. CDR3 region: CASSESRTGLNTEAFF. CDR3 coding DNA: TGTGCCAGCAGTGAAAGCCGGACAGGGTTGAACACTGAAGCTTTCTTT.